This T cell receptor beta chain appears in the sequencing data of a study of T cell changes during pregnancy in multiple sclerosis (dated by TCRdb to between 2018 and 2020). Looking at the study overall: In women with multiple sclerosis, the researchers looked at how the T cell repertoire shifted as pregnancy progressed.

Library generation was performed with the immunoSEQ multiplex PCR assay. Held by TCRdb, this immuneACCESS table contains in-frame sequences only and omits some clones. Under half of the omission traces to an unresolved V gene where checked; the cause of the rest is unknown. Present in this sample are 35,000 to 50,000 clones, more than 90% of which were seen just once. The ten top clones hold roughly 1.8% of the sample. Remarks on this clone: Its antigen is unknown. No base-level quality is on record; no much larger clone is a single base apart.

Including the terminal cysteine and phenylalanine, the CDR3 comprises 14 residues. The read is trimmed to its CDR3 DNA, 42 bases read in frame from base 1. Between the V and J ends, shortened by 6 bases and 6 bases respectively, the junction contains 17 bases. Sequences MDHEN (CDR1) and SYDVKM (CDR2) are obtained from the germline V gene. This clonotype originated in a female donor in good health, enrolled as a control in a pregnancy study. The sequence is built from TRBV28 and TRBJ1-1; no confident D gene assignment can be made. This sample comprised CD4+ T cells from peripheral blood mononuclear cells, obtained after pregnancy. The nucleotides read TGTGCCAGCAGCGACCCGACCGGAGGCCCTGAAGCTTTCTTT. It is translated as CASSDPTGGPEAFF.